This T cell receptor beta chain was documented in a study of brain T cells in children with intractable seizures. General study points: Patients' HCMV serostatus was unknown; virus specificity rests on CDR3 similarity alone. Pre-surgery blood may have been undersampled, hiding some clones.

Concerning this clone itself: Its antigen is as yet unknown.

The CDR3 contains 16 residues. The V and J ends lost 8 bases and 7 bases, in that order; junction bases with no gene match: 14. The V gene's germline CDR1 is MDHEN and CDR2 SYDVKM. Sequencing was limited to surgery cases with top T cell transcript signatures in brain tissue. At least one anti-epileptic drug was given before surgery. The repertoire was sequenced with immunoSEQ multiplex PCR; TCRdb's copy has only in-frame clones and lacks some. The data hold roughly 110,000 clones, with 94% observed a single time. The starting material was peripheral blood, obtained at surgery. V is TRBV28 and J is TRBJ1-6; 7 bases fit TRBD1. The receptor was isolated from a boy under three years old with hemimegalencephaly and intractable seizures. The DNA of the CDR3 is TGTGCCAGCCTACGCCCGGACAGGACTCCGAATTCACCCCTCCACTTT. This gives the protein CASLRPDRTPNSPLHF.